This T cell receptor (beta chain) was observed in a study of CD8+CD57+ T cells in acquired aplastic anemia. Background on the study: DNA per sorted CD4+ or CD8+ sample ranged about 0.2 to 27.4 ug, averaging 3.2 ug.

Using genomic DNA as the template, TCR beta VDJ and CDR3 profiling was carried out. A single record per CDR3 protein comes from TCRdb applying MiXCR to the reads. The sample carries roughly 420,000 distinct CDR3 sequences, 55% to 75% recorded once. V dropped 5 bases and J dropped 9 bases, with 14 bases sitting between them. The V gene's germline CDR1 is LNHNV and CDR2 YYDKDF (reference sequence). CDR3 length: 13 amino acids. V and J are TRBV15 and TRBJ2-1; TRBD2 might be the D (5 bases). This TCR was sampled from a human donor in good health, serving as a control. The source material was sorted CD4+, CD8+, or CD8+CD57+ T cells (not recorded which) from PBMCs. CDR3 in amino acids: CATSPRGYGEQFF. The DNA for the CDR3 is TGTGCCACCAGCCCACGGGGTTACGGTGAGCAGTTCTTC.